This TCR beta chain stems from a study of T cell repertoires in cytomegalovirus infection. Study as a whole: Alongside well-studied HLA-B-restricted CMV epitopes, recently identified HLA-C-restricted CMV epitopes were also used. Through public TCR beta signatures, both CMV infection and matching HLA type were indicated. Study outcomes and limitations: HLA-C-restricted, CMV-specific TCR beta clonotypes were dominant ex vivo.

TCRdb re-analysed the reads in MiXCR, keeping a single row per CDR3 protein. Here the sample spans about 920,000 distinct CDR3 sequences, 30% to 40% being singletons. The germline V and J ends were trimmed by 3 bases and 5 bases, with 7 bases remaining between them. CDR1 and CDR2 from the germline V gene are MGHRA and YSYEKL. CDR3 length: 12 residues. On this clonotype: What it binds is not known.

The sequencing here drew on cultured CD8+ T cells from PBMCs, taken from culture after CMV antigen stimulation. The J gene is TRBJ1-2, the V gene TRBV4-1; D not certain. The receptor was derived from a human donor in good health (CMV status not recorded). Some clones in this sample may be carry-over from other donors' samples. Written as DNA, the CDR3 is TGCGCCAGCAGCCACCAAGGATATGGCTACACCTTC. It yields the protein CASSHQGYGYTF.